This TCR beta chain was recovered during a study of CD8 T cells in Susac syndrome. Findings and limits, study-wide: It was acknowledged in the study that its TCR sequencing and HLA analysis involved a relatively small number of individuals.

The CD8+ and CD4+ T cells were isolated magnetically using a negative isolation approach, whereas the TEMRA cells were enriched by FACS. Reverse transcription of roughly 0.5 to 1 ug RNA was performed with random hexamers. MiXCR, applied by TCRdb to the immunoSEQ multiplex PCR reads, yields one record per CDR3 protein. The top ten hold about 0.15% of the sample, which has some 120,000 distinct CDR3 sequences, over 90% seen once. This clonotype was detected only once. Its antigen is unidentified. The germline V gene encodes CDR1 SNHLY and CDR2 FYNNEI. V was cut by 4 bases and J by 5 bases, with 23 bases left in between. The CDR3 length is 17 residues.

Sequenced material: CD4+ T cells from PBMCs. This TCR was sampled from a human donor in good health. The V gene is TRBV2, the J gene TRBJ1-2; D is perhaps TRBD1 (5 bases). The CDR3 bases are TGTGCCAGCAGTGGGGGGGGATCGGGGACTAGTATGTATGGCTACACCTTC. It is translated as CASSGGGSGTSMYGYTF. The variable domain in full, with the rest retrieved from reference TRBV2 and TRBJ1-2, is EPEVTQTPSHQVTQMGQEVILRCVPISNHLYFYWYRQILGQKVEFLVSFYNNEISEKSEIFDDQFSVERPDGSNFTLKIRSTKLEDSAMYFCASSGGGSGTSMYGYTFGSGTRLTVV.